This paragraph covers one T cell receptor (beta chain) sequence. In the 2 weeks before study entry, exposed participants met a COVID-19 case, which was PCR-confirmed or clinician-diagnosed. Original handling: From reference gene primer amplification, estimates of nucleated cell counts were derived. Clones were sequenced by immunoSEQ multiplex PCR, and TCRdb holds only the in-frame ones, with some missing. The V and J calls and clone size come from that table; D and trimming were worked out from the DNA. The table records 350,000 to 500,000 clones, 70% to 90% of them present only once. This entry comes from a study of blood T cell repertoires in COVID-19. Overall study context: Samples came from the United States, Italy and Spain, spanning acute and convalescent COVID-19. PBMCs, B-cell-depleted T cells, or T cells provided the cDNA or gDNA that made up the material.

The sequenced sample was PBMCs or T cells enriched from blood (not recorded which). The TCR originated in a young woman who had been exposed to COVID-19.

For the CDR3, the DNA is TGTGCCAGCAGTTTATTTTCAGCGGACGCGAACACCGGGGAGCTGTTTTTT. Amino acids: CASSLFSADANTGELFF. The rearrangement joins TRBV27 to TRBJ2-2; a possible D gene is TRBD2 (5 bases). V shed 1 base and J shed 0 bases, with 12 bases lying between them. This CDR3 is 17 amino acids long. Germline CDR1 is MNHEY and CDR2 is SMNVEV (reference sequence).